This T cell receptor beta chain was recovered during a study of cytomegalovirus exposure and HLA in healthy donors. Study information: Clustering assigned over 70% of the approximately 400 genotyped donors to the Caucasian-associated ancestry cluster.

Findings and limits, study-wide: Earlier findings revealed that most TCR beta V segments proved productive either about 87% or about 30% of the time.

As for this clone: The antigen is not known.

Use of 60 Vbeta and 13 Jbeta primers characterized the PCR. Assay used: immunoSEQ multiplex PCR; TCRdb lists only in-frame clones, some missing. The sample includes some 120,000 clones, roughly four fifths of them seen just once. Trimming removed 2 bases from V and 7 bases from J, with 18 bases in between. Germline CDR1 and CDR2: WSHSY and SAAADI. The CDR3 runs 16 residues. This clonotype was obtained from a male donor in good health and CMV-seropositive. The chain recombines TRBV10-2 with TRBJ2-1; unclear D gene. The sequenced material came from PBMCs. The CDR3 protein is CASSEGRSVDENEQFF. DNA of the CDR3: TGCGCCAGCAGTGAGGGCCGGAGCGTTGACGAGAATGAGCAGTTCTTC.